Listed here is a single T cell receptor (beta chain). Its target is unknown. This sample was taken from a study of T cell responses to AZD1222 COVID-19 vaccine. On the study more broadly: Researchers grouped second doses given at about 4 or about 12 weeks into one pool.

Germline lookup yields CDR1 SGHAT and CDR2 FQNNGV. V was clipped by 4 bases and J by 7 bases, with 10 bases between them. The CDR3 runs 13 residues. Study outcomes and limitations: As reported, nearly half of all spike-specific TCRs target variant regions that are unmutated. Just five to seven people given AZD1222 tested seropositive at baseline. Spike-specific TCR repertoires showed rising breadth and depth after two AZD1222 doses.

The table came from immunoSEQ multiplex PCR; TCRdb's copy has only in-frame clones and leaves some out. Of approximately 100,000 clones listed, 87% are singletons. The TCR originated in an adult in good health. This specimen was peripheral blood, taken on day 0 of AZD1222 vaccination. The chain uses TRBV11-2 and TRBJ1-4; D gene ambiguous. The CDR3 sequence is CASSSRRLEKLFF. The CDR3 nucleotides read TGTGCCAGCAGCTCCCGGCGTCTTGAAAAACTGTTTTTT. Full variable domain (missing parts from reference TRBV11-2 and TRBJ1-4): EAGVAQSPRYKIIEKRQSVAFWCNPISGHATLYWYQQILGQGPKLLIQFQNNGVVDDSQLPKDRFSAERLKGVDSTLKIQPAKLEDSAVYLCASSSRRLEKLFFGSGTQLSVL.